Sequencing of this T cell receptor beta chain was carried out in a study of technical replicates of blood from several donors. Assay used: immunoSEQ multiplex PCR; TCRdb lists only in-frame clones, some missing. The sample has about 72,000 clones; around 92% are singletons. The TCR comes from a human donor in good health. The material sequenced was T cells isolated from PBMCs.

In DNA, the CDR3 is TGTGCCAGTAGACAGGCAGGATACTCCTACGAGCAGTACTTC. Translated: CASRQAGYSYEQYF. The chain joins TRBV19 to TRBJ2-7; D perhaps matches TRBD1 (5 bases). V was shortened by 6 bases and J by 0 bases, with 12 bases between the two germline ends. The CDR3 is 14 residues long. The V gene's germline CDR1 is LNHDA and CDR2 SQIVND (reference sequence).